This T cell receptor beta chain was documented in a study of cytomegalovirus exposure and HLA in healthy donors. Study-level background: Prior work identified some 120 million unique TCR beta sequences in some 180 million T cells. Broader study findings: The productive fraction for most TCR beta V segments was about 87% or about 30% in an earlier analysis. Sequencing probably produced one cluster of sequence variants that were highly shared. Researchers reported in a later analysis that common viral pathogens appeared linked to several top clusters.

Primers: 60 Vbeta forward and 13 Jbeta reverse. Using immunoSEQ multiplex PCR, the repertoire was profiled, and TCRdb retains in-frame clones only, with some absent. The sample contains under 200,000 clones, approximately 86% of which appear only once. As to this clone: What it recognizes is unknown. Germline and junction disagree at one end, which may indicate a read error.

This clonotype originated in a woman in her twenties or thirties in good health and CMV-seronegative. Sequenced material: PBMCs.

CDR3 sequence: CASSLGRTSGGMSTDTQYF. CDR3 DNA: TGTGCTAGCAGCTTAGGGAGGACTAGCGGGGGGATGAGCACAGATACGCAGTATTTT. The chain employs TRBV7-7 and TRBJ2-3; 14 nucleotides agree with TRBD2. The CDR3 is made up of 19 amino acids. CDR1 and CDR2 from the germline V gene are SSHAT and FNYEAQ (reference sequence).